Presented here are 25 T cell receptor beta chains from one specimen sequenced in a study of blood T cell repertoires in COVID-19. Profiled with immunoSEQ multiplex PCR; TCRdb holds only in-frame clones, not every one. The sample comprises approximately 210,000 clones, 80% to 90% of which are singletons, and 0.78% rests with the top ten. The sequenced sample was peripheral blood. These receptors originate from a woman in her seventies with acute or convalescent COVID-19.

The CDR3 nucleotides are TGTGCCAGTAGCCCGGGACTTCAAGCCGGGGAGCTGTTTTTT. It translates to CASSPGLQAGELFF. The chain combines TRBV19 with TRBJ2-2; tentative D call: TRBD2 (6 bases). The V and J ends lost 6 bases and 6 bases respectively, with 14 bases between them. The germline V gene encodes CDR1 LNHDA and CDR2 SQIVND (reference sequence). This CDR3 contains 14 residues.

The chain recombines TRBV6-5 with TRBJ2-5; a weak D match, TRBD2 (7 bases). V dropped 7 bases and J dropped 2 bases, with 14 bases sitting between them. The CDR3 is 14 residues long. The germline gives CDR1 MNHEY, CDR2 SVGAGI. In DNA form, the CDR3 reads TGTGCCAGCAAGGTTAGGGGGGGACAAGAGACCCAGTACTTC. Its translation: CASKVRGGQETQYF.

The sample holds one count of this clone. This sequence joins TRBV7-7 and TRBJ2-2; 7 bases agree with TRBD2. The V segment lost 5 bases and the J segment 1 base; nucleotides outside the gene matches: 1. The germline V gene has CDR1 SSHAT and CDR2 FNYEAQ (reference sequence). The CDR3 covers 14 residues. The CDR3, as DNA: TGTGCCAGCAGCCCTAGCGGGAACACCGGGGAGCTGTTTTTT. It codes for CASSPSGNTGELFF.

This rearrangement joins TRBV6-5 to TRBJ2-3; 7 bases map to TRBD1. Germline V lookup: CDR1 MNHEY, CDR2 SVGAGI. CDR3 length: 16 residues. J lost 0 bases, V lost 0 bases, and 3 bases had no gene match. This CDR3 reads CASSYSYRGSTDTQYF. CDR3 bases: TGTGCCAGCAGTTACTCTTACAGGGGCAGCACAGATACGCAGTATTTT.

The chain employs TRBV11-3 and TRBJ1-3; no clear D. This CDR3 is 12 amino acids long. CDR1 SGHNT and CDR2 YENEEA come from the germline V gene. Trimming cost V 5 bases and J 3 bases, with 5 bases left between them. This CDR3 reads CASSPHGNTIYF. Here the CDR3 DNA reads TGTGCCAGCAGCCCCCATGGAAACACCATATATTTT. Drawing the rest from reference TRBV11-3 and TRBJ1-3, the complete variable domain is EAGVVQSPRYKIIEKKQPVAFWCNPISGHNTLYWYLQNLGQGPELLIRYENEEAVDDSQLPKDRFSAERLKGVDSTLKIQPAELGDSAVYLCASSPHGNTIYFGEGSWLTVV.

The V call is TRBV5-1, the J call TRBJ2-1; 7 bases agree with TRBD2. This CDR3 contains 15 residues. With V trimmed by 0 bases and J by 8 bases, 8 bases remained unmatched. The germline V gene has CDR1 SGHRS and CDR2 YFSETQ. The DNA of the CDR3 is TGCGCCAGCAGCTTGGGCAGCGGGGTAAGGGATGAGCAGTTCTTC. It translates to CASSLGSGVRDEQFF.

The rearrangement joins TRBV5-1 to TRBJ1-3; no clear D. CDR1 and CDR2 from the germline V gene are SGHRS and YFSETQ. The CDR3 has 15 amino acids. The V and J ends lost 4 bases and 0 bases respectively, with 11 bases between them. In DNA form, the CDR3 reads TGCGCCAGCAGCCGGGAAGGGTCCTCTGGAAACACCATATATTTT. This codes for CASSREGSSGNTIYF.

The chain has TRBV18 and TRBJ2-7, with TRBD2 matching over 8 bases. Germline V gene sequence: CDR1 KGHSH, CDR2 LQKENI. The CDR3 length is 15 residues. Trimming removed 1 base from V and 2 bases from J; junction bases left unmatched: 4. Here the CDR3 DNA reads TGTGCCAGCTCACCACGGGGACTAGAAGCCTACGAGCAGTACTTC. This codes for CASSPRGLEAYEQYF. Filled out from reference TRBV18 and TRBJ2-7, the complete variable domain reads NAGVMQNPRHLVRRRGQEARLRCSPMKGHSHVYWYRQLPEEGLKFMVYLQKENIIDESGMPKERFSAEFPKEGPSILRIQQVVRGDSAAYFCASSPRGLEAYEQYFGPGTRLTVT.

This rearrangement joins TRBV11-2 to TRBJ1-6; maybe TRBD1 (5 bases). This CDR3 contains 18 residues. The germline V gene has CDR1 SGHAT and CDR2 FQNNGV. Trimming shortened V by 5 bases and J by 4 bases, and 21 bases separated the two germline ends. This CDR3 is CASSPAGPRGPYNSPLHF. The CDR3 DNA reads TGTGCCAGCAGCCCCGCGGGACCTCGAGGGCCTTATAATTCACCCCTCCACTTT.

This clone came up once. The rearrangement links TRBV12-5 to TRBJ2-6; D is perhaps TRBD1 (7 bases). The ends were cut back, 6 bases at V and 0 bases at J, with 18 bases in the middle. Germline V gives CDR1 LGHNT, CDR2 FRNRAP. The CDR3 is 18 residues long. The CDR3 DNA follows: TGTGCTAGTGGCCAGGGGGGATTTGCCCTCTCTGGGGCCAACGTCCTGACTTTC. It yields the protein CASGQGGFALSGANVLTF. Complete variable domain (other parts from reference TRBV12-5 and TRBJ2-6): DARVTQTPRHKVTEMGQEVTMRCQPILGHNTVFWYRQTMMQGLELLAYFRNRAPLDDSGMPKDRFSAEMPDATLATLKIQPSEPRDSAVYFCASGQGGFALSGANVLTFGAGSRLTVL.

The gene calls are TRBV29-1 and TRBJ2-3, with no clear D. Germline-derived CDR1 and CDR2 are SQVTM and ANQGSEA. Trimming took off 5 bases at V and 2 bases at J, with 14 bases between the two ends. This CDR3 has 14 amino acids. CDR3 loop: CSVHPGAPTDTQYF. For the CDR3, the DNA is TGCAGCGTTCACCCCGGAGCACCCACAGATACGCAGTATTTT.

This clone came up once. This chain connects TRBV5-1 to TRBJ1-1; D is ambiguous. Trimming removed 2 bases from V and 1 base from J, with 6 bases in between. This CDR3 is built from 13 residues. Looked up from germline, CDR1 is SGHRS and CDR2 is YFSETQ. DNA of the CDR3: TGCGCCAGCAGCTTTCACACGAACACTGAAGCTTTCTTT. This gives the protein CASSFHTNTEAFF.

The chain carries TRBV27 and TRBJ2-5; tentatively, D is TRBD1 (6 bases). Germline V lookup: CDR1 MNHEY, CDR2 SMNVEV (reference sequence). This CDR3 has 14 residues. Trimming left V 5 bases short and J 1 base short, with 11 bases between. The CDR3 reads CASSVQGAQETQYF. The CDR3 DNA reads TGTGCCAGCAGTGTACAGGGCGCCCAAGAGACCCAGTACTTC.

This clone was detected once. V is TRBV10-2 and J is TRBJ2-7; D call uncertain. Germline-derived CDR1 and CDR2 are WSHSY and SAAADI. V lost 4 bases to trimming and J lost 7 bases, with 8 bases between them. The length of the CDR3 is 11 residues. The CDR3 reads CASSGGVEQYF. The DNA of the CDR3 is TGCGCCAGCAGTGGCGGTGTTGAGCAGTACTTC.

This chain connects TRBV6-6 to TRBJ1-5; TRBD1 aligns across 8 bases. The junction had 9 bases not matched to a gene; V was cut back by 2 bases and J by 6 bases. Germline V gene lookup returns CDR1 MNHNY and CDR2 SVGAGI (reference sequence). The CDR3 sequence is 16 residues long. CDR3 region: CASSYPLGQGFQPQHF. In DNA form, the CDR3 reads TGTGCCAGCAGTTACCCCCTCGGACAGGGATTTCAGCCCCAGCATTTT.

The chain uses TRBV12-3 or TRBV12-4 and TRBJ1-5, with TRBD1 matching 11 bases. V lost 9 bases to trimming and J lost 7 bases; unmatched junction nucleotides: 5. The CDR3 length is 13 residues. The CDR3 coding sequence is TGTGCCAGTAGGGGACAGGGGGAACAGCCCCAGCATTTT. The encoded protein is CASRGQGEQPQHF.

The chain employs TRBV7-8 and TRBJ1-1; TRBD1 matches at 7 bases. V shed 3 bases and J 1 base; nucleotides not matched to a gene: 2. The CDR3 extends over 14 amino acids. The germline V gene encodes CDR1 SGHVS and CDR2 FQNEAQ. This CDR3 is CASSFDRANTEAFF. The CDR3, as DNA: TGTGCCAGCAGCTTTGACAGGGCGAACACTGAAGCTTTCTTT.

The chain joins TRBV5-1 to TRBJ1-5; TRBD1 is a possible D gene (5 bases). The ends were cut back, 0 bases at V and 4 bases at J, with 8 bases in the middle. The CDR3 loop spans 14 amino acids. From germline, CDR1 is SGHRS and CDR2 YFSETQ. The CDR3 region is CASSLGGHNQPQHF. The CDR3 bases are TGCGCCAGCAGCTTGGGTGGACATAATCAGCCCCAGCATTTT.

The V gene is TRBV6-6, the J gene TRBJ2-7, with 7 bases identical to TRBD1. Germline lookup yields CDR1 MNHNY and CDR2 SVGAGI (reference sequence). V was clipped by 5 bases and J by 3 bases; unmatched bases: 7. The CDR3 extends over 14 amino acids. DNA for the CDR3: TGTGCCAGCAGTCGTAGGACAGGTCGCTACGAGCAGTACTTC. Translation: CASSRRTGRYEQYF.

The V gene is TRBV6-5, the J gene TRBJ2-7; 7 positions agree with TRBD1. V lost 5 bases to trimming and J lost 4 bases; unmatched junction nucleotides: 11. The CDR3 is made up of 15 amino acids. The germline CDR1 and CDR2 sequences are MNHEY and SVGAGI. The CDR3 nucleotides read TGTGCCAGCAGTCCTACTCCGGGACAGCTTTACGAGCAGTACTTC. Translated, it gives CASSPTPGQLYEQYF.

This chain joins TRBV3-1 (or the pseudogene TRBV3-2) and TRBJ2-1, with unresolved D. This CDR3 is built from 16 residues. The V end lost 0 bases, the J end lost 3 bases, and 12 bases lay between the germline ends. Germline CDR1 and CDR2: LGHDT and YNNKEL (reference sequence). DNA for the CDR3: TGTGCCAGCAGCCAAGATGTGGAGCGTCGCTACAATGAGCAGTTCTTC. Protein: CASSQDVERRYNEQFF.

V gene TRBV29-1 combines with J gene TRBJ2-7; D is perhaps TRBD2 (7 bases). The CDR3 spans 14 residues. V lost 6 bases and J lost 0, with 15 bases in between. Germline values: CDR1 SQVTM, CDR2 ANQGSEA. This chain's CDR3 is CSVGGTSSSYEQYF. Written as DNA, the CDR3 is TGCAGCGTGGGGGGGACATCGAGCTCCTACGAGCAGTACTTC.

The chain uses TRBV29-1 and TRBJ1-1; 7 positions match TRBD1. CDR1 is SQVTM, CDR2 ANQGSEA, per germline. The CDR3 length is 13 residues. V lost 0 bases, J lost 7 bases, and 5 bases stayed unmatched. The CDR3 reads CSVEERRQGEAFF. The CDR3 nucleotides are TGCAGCGTTGAAGAGAGGCGACAGGGTGAAGCTTTCTTT.

The chain couples TRBV28 to TRBJ2-5, with TRBD1 matching 8 bases. J lost 3 bases, V lost 4 bases, and 10 bases had no gene match. Looked up from germline, CDR1 is MDHEN and CDR2 is SYDVKM. The CDR3 covers 16 residues. This CDR3 is CASSSRGQGEEETQYF. The CDR3 DNA sequence: TGTGCCAGCAGTTCCCGCGGACAGGGTGAGGAAGAGACCCAGTACTTC. The whole variable domain, filled in from reference TRBV28 and TRBJ2-5, reads DVKVTQSSRYLVKRTGEKVFLECVQDMDHENMFWYRQDPGLGLRLIYFSYDVKMKEKGDIPEGYSVSREKKERFSLILESASTNQTSMYLCASSSRGQGEEETQYFGPGTRLLVL.

V gene TRBV5-6 combines with J gene TRBJ2-1; TRBD1 matches 9 bases. V gave up 4 bases and J gave up 0 bases; unmatched junction bases: 2. The CDR3 is 15 residues long. Germline V lookup: CDR1 SGHDT, CDR2 YYEEEE. The chain's CDR3 is CASSLGQGSYNEQFF. For the CDR3, the DNA is TGTGCCAGCAGCCTGGGACAGGGCTCCTACAATGAGCAGTTCTTC.